This is a list of T cell receptor beta chains from one sample in a study of vaccination effects on CD4 cells after COVID-19. Assay used: immunoSEQ multiplex PCR; TCRdb lists only in-frame clones, some missing. The table includes about 20,000 clones, around 80% detected once. Antigens for these TCRs are unknown. The specimen comprised CD4+ T cells from PBMCs cultured with HCoV-NL63 spike peptides, sampled before COVID-19 vaccination. All receptors derive from a human donor who received a COVID-19 vaccine. Both conserved end residues are part of each CDR3. A D gene is named only where the DNA matches it firmly. The size entry is marked missing in some rows and otherwise reads once, few, many or a size class.

abundance: few; d_gene: -; v_gene: TRBV24-1; j_gene: TRBJ2-2; CDR3nt: TGTGCCACCAGTGACCGCAGGGACACCTACACCGGGGAGCTGTTTTTT; CDR3aa: CATSDRRDTYTGELFF
abundance: -; d_gene: TRBD2; v_gene: TRBV7-9; j_gene: TRBJ2-3; CDR3nt: TGTGCCAGCAGCTCCGGGCTAGCGGGGGCCTCAGATACGCAGTATTTT; CDR3aa: CASSSGLAGASDTQYF
abundance: -; d_gene: -; v_gene: TRBV5-1; j_gene: TRBJ2-4; CDR3nt: TGCGCCAGCAGCTTAGGACAGTCCAAAAACATTCAGTACTTC; CDR3aa: CASSLGQSKNIQYF
abundance: -; d_gene: -; v_gene: TRBV7-2; j_gene: TRBJ2-7; CDR3nt: TGTGCCAGCAGCTTAGAGGTAGCCCCCTACGAGCAGTACTTC; CDR3aa: CASSLEVAPYEQYF
abundance: medium-sized; d_gene: -; v_gene: TRBV5-4; j_gene: TRBJ2-7; CDR3nt: TGTGCCAGCAGTTCAGGAGGGGGGTTTTCTAGCTACGAGCAGTACTTC; CDR3aa: CASSSGGGFSSYEQYF
abundance: few; d_gene: TRBD2; v_gene: TRBV7-8; j_gene: TRBJ2-1; CDR3nt: TGTGCCAGCAGCTCAATAGCGGGAGAGAGGGATGAGCAGTTCTTC; CDR3aa: CASSSIAGERDEQFF
abundance: few; d_gene: TRBD1; v_gene: TRBV5-1; j_gene: TRBJ1-1; CDR3nt: TGCGCCAGCAGCTTGGTGACAACAGGGGGCACTGAAGCTTTCTTT; CDR3aa: CASSLVTTGGTEAFF
abundance: once; d_gene: -; v_gene: TRBV6-2/TRBV6-3; j_gene: TRBJ2-1; CDR3nt: TGTGCCAGCAGTTACTCGGGACGGGGCTCCTACAATGAGCAGTTCTTC; CDR3aa: CASSYSGRGSYNEQFF
abundance: few; d_gene: -; v_gene: TRBV2; j_gene: TRBJ1-5; CDR3nt: TGTGCCAGCAGGATCGGGCGGACCAATCAGCCCCAGCATTTT; CDR3aa: CASRIGRTNQPQHF
abundance: -; d_gene: -; v_gene: TRBV6-5; j_gene: TRBJ2-2; CDR3nt: TGTGCCAGCGGGCGGTTCTACACCGGGGAGCTGTTTTTT; CDR3aa: CASGRFYTGELFF